This TCR beta chain was obtained from a study of vaccination and CD4 T cells after COVID-19 (dated by TCRdb to 2021 to 2024). Study-wide context: Six males and four females were included in the convalescent cohort, with two Hispanic individuals, seven Caucasians, two Asians and one multiracial person represented. Participants got two doses of the Pfizer-BioNTech BNT162b2 vaccine (n=8) or two doses of the Moderna mRNA-1273 vaccine (n=2). Post-COVID blood samples from convalescent patients were collected a median of around 100 days after diagnosis, with a range of roughly 35 to 180 days. The time from the second vaccine dose to post-vaccine blood sampling had a median of roughly 70 days and ranged from about 14 to 241 days. The cultures were stimulated with overlapping spike peptide pools from SARS-CoV-2 and from the common cold coronaviruses HCoV-NL63, HCoV-OC43 and HCoV-229E. Control cultures used a CEFX viral epitope pool as positive control, an HIV-1 Nef peptide pool as negative control, or no peptide. In approximately ten COVID-19 convalescent patients and a few infection-naive healthy vaccine recipients, the spike-specific CD4+ TCR repertoire before mRNA vaccination was compared with the repertoire after mRNA vaccination. Memory CD4+ T cell crossreactivity between SARS-CoV-2 and common cold coronavirus spike proteins was assessed at the TCR clonotype level in an earlier paper using these donors.

Library preparation used PCR. DNA from cultured CD4+ T cells underwent TCR sequencing with the Oncomine TCR Beta short-read assay at the Johns Hopkins FTIC core. Genomic DNA was extracted from the cultured CD4+ T cells with the QIAamp micro DNA kit. Oncomine TCR Beta libraries from cultured CD4+ T cells were pooled with unique dual indexes and sequenced on an Illumina iSeq 100. The published analysis was carried out like this. Non-productive sequences were removed, and CDR3s not starting with C, not ending with F or W, or shorter than 7 amino acids were discarded. The MANAFEST web application identified antigen-specific clonotypes by comparing peptide-stimulated wells against reference wells and other culture wells. An FDR below 0.05, an odds ratio above 5, and a productive frequency above 0.1% in at least two of three replicate wells were required for clones to be considered positive. Cross-reactive clonotypes were defined as significantly expanded in both SARS-CoV-2 spike wells and at least one common cold coronavirus spike condition. Levenshtein distances (stringdist) and unrooted phylogenetic trees (ape) in R version 3.6.1 were used to assess CDR3 homology. TCRdb reworked the public reads: Q25 trimming with fastp, MiXCR clone assembly, productive beta chains retained. All rows with the same CDR3 protein become a single entry with the most common DNA and genes. V and J calls and clone size were set by TCRdb, not the authors. Recorded for this sample are 9,000 or so distinct CDR3 sequences; almost 50% of them occurred a single time. The top ten constitute approximately 25% of the sample.

Here is what the overall study found, with its caveats: In convalescent patients, a median around 83% of post-vaccine SARS-CoV-2-reactive clones were detected only after vaccination, and vaccine-specific priming was suggested by this finding. The median number of SARS-CoV-2-reactive clonotypes rose from around 21 after infection to 38 after vaccination, but the change was not significant. Of the vaccine-specific clones in convalescent patients, 304 of 307, or nearly all, reacted only to SARS-CoV-2 spike and did not cross-react with common cold coronaviruses. The number of convalescent patients in the study was relatively small, and the study did not examine early timepoints following natural infection.

About this clonotype: This receptor's antigen is unknown. It has no much larger one-base neighbor in the sample; base qualities were not kept.

V is reduced by 5 bases and J by 1 base, leaving a spacing of 15 bases between them. The CDR3 starts with the cysteine, ends with the phenylalanine, and has 15 residues. Solely the CDR3 DNA is kept, with 45 bases framed from the first base. CDR1 and CDR2 are drawn from the germline V gene: SGHNT, YENEEA. The sample's treatment or condition label, in plain terms: roughly 11-day PBMC culture with coronavirus spike peptide pools or control peptides (ViraFEST assay). CD4+ T cells from unexposed donors were collected before the COVID-19 pandemic (2011-2018). To expand antigen-specific T cells with peptide pools and then pick out the expanded clonotypes through TCR sequencing, the study relied on the ViraFEST assay. Each well held 2.2 million or so PBMCs cultured in IMDM containing about 5% human AB serum and around 10 IU/ml IL-2, with 10 ug/ml peptide pools added. On days 3 and 7, half of the culture medium was replaced with fresh IL-2-containing medium. After 10 days of culture, CD4+ T cells were isolated by negative selection with the EasySep CD4+ T cell isolation kit. As cell number allowed, CD4+ T cells from unexposed donors were tested for reactivity to SARS-CoV-2 S and N and to four common cold coronavirus spike pools. PBMCs were separated from whole blood using Ficoll-Paque Plus gradient centrifugation and then either used fresh or cryopreserved at -140C. Triplicate wells were generally used for each culture condition. Leukapheresis product for the unexposed donors was purchased commercially.

Recombination connected TRBV11-3 to TRBJ2-7; tentative D gene TRBD2, with 6 bases matching. Material: CD4+ T cells from blood, cultured in vitro. The TCR originated in a human donor in good health. The DNA sequence is given as TGTGCCAGCAGCCCAGTCGGGGGACCTTCCTACGAGCAGTACTTC. Translated, this gives CASSPVGGPSYEQYF. With the rest looked up from the reference TRBV11-3 and TRBJ2-7 genes rather than sequenced, the full variable domain is EAGVVQSPRYKIIEKKQPVAFWCNPISGHNTLYWYLQNLGQGPELLIRYENEEAVDDSQLPKDRFSAERLKGVDSTLKIQPAELGDSAVYLCASSPVGGPSYEQYFGPGTRLTVT.